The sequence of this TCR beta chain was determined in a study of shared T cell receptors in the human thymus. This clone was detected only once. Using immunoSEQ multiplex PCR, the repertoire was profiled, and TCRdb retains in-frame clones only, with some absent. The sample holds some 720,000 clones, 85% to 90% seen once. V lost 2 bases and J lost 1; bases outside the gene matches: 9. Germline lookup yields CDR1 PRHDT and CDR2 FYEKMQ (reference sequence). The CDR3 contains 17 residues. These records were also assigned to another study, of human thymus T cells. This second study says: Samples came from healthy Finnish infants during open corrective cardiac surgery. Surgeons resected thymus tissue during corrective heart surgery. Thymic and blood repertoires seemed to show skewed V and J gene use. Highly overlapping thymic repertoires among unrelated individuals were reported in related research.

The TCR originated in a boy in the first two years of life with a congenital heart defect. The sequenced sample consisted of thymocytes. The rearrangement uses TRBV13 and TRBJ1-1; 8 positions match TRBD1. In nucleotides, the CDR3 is TGTGCCAGCAGCTTAACGGGCCAGGGGACAGGGAACACTGAAGCTTTCTTT. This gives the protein CASSLTGQGTGNTEAFF.